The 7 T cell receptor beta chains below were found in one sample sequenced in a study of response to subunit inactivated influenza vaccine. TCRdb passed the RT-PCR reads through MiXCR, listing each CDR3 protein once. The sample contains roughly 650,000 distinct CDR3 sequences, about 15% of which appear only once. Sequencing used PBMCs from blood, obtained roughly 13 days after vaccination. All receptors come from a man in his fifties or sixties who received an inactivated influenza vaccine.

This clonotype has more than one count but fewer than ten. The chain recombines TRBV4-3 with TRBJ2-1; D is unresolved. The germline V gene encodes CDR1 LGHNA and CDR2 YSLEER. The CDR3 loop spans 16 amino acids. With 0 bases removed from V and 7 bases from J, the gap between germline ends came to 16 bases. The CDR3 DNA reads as TGCGCCAGCAGCCAAGAACCTCTCCATCCGGGTAATGAGCAGTTCTTC. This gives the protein CASSQEPLHPGNEQFF.

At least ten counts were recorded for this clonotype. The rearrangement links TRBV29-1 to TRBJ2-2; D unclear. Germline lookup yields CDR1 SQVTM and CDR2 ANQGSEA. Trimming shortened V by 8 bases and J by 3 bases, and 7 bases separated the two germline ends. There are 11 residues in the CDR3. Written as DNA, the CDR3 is TGCAGCTTTCGGTACACCGGGGAGCTGTTTTTT. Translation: CSFRYTGELFF.

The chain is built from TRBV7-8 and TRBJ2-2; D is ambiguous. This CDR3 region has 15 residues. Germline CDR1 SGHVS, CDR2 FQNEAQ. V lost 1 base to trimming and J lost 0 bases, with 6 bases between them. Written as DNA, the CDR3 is TGTGCCAGCAGCTTAGATAAAGCGAACACCGGGGAGCTGTTTTTT. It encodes CASSLDKANTGELFF.

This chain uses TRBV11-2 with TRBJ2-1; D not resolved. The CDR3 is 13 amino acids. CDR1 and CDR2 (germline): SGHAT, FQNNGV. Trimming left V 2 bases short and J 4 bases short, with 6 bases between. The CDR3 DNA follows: TGTGCCAGCAGCTTACACGGATACAATGAGCAGTTCTTC. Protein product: CASSLHGYNEQFF.

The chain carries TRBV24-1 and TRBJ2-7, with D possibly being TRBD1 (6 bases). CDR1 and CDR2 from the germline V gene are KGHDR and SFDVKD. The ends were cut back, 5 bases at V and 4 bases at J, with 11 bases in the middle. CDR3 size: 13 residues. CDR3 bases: TGTGCCACCAGTGCGGACAGTATTTACGAGCAGTACTTC. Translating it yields CATSADSIYEQYF.

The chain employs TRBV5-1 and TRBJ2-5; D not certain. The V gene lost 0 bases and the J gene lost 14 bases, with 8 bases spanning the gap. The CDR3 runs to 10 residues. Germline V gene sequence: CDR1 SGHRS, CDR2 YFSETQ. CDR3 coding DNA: TGCGCCAGCAGCTTGGCCCAGGACTACTTC. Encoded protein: CASSLAQDYF.

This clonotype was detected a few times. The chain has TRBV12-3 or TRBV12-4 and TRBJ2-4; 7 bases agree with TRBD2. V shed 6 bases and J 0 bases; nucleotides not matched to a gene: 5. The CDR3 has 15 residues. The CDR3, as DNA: TGTGCCAGCAGCCAAGCGGGATTAGCCAAAAACATTCAGTACTTC. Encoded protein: CASSQAGLAKNIQYF.